The source of this T cell receptor beta chain is a study of cytomegalovirus exposure and HLA in healthy donors. PCR was performed using 60 Vbeta and 13 Jbeta primers. Sequenced by immunoSEQ multiplex PCR; TCRdb stores in-frame clones only, minus some. The table lists under 150,000 clones, around three quarters of them singletons. CDR1 is MNHNY, CDR2 SVGAGI, per germline (reference sequence). CDR3 size: 14 residues. V was cut by 0 bases and J by 2 bases, with 8 bases left in between. This clonotype originated in a woman aged 60-75 years in good health and CMV-seropositive. Input material: PBMCs. The chain joins TRBV6-6 to TRBJ2-7; D call uncertain. The CDR3 loop reads CASSYSGDTYEQYF. The CDR3 coding sequence is TGTGCCAGCAGTTACTCCGGAGATACCTACGAGCAGTACTTC.